The rows below give T cell receptor beta chains drawn from one sample of a study of cytomegalovirus exposure and HLA in healthy donors. The data were produced by immunoSEQ multiplex PCR, yet TCRdb's version contains in-frame clones alone and is incomplete. The table shows about 360,000 clones, with around 86% occurring only once. Sequencing used PBMCs. Receptors originate from a woman aged 18-35 years in good health and CMV-seronegative. The CDR3 runs from the conserved cysteine through the conserved F or W. D genes are given only for firm matches. Clone size appears in some rows only: once, few, many, or a class for an expanded clone.

V gene	clone size	D gene	J gene	CDR3 DNA	CDR3 protein
TRBV11-3	.	TRBD2	TRBJ2-7	TGTGCCAGCAGCTTACGGGGGGGCTCCTACGAGCAGTACTTC	CASSLRGGSYEQYF
TRBV6-5	.	.	TRBJ2-2	TGTGCCAGCAGTCAGGTTGGCCCCGGCACCGGGGAGCTGTTTTTT	CASSQVGPGTGELFF
TRBV29-1	.	.	TRBJ1-3	TGCAGCGTTGAAGAGGCTTATGAAGGAAACACCATATATTTT	CSVEEAYEGNTIYF
TRBV27	.	.	TRBJ1-4	TGTGCCAGCTCCGGTATGACAGGCTTAAATGAAAAACTGTTTTTT	CASSGMTGLNEKLFF
TRBV30	.	.	TRBJ2-1	TGTGCCTGGAGACGGGGATCCTACAATGAGCAGTTCTTC	CAWRRGSYNEQFF
TRBV2	once	.	TRBJ2-7	TGTGCCACCACATCCGGCAGGGGCTACGAGCAGTACTTC	CATTSGRGYEQYF
TRBV5-4	.	.	TRBJ2-2	TGTGCCAGCAGCACCTCTGGAGGAAGATACACCGGGGAGCTGTTTTTT	CASSTSGGRYTGELFF
TRBV27	.	TRBD2	TRBJ2-5	TGTGCCAGCAGTTTCTCGGCTAGCGGGAGATCCCGGGGACAAGAGACCCAGTACTTC	CASSFSASGRSRGQETQYF
TRBV28	once	.	TRBJ1-1	TGTGCCAGCAGTTTTGCCCCCCGGACATCCCGACGAGATGAAGCTTTCTTT	CASSFAPRTSRRDEAFF
TRBV28	once	.	TRBJ1-5	TGTGCCAGCAGTTTACTCAAGCGGGGAGCTAATCAGCCCCAGCATTTT	CASSLLKRGANQPQHF
TRBV5-4	once	.	TRBJ1-1	TGTGCCAGCAGCCCGCCTGAAGCGGGCACTGAAGCTTTCTTT	CASSPPEAGTEAFF
TRBV4-1	.	.	TRBJ2-3	TGCGCCAGCAGGATTTTTATCGGGAGCACAGATACGCAGTATTTT	CASRIFIGSTDTQYF
TRBV29-1	.	TRBD1	TRBJ1-2	TGCAGCGTTGCAGGGGGCAGTGATGGCTACACCTTC	CSVAGGSDGYTF
TRBV6-6	.	.	TRBJ1-4	TGTGCCAGCGGCTCAAACACACAGTGGGATGAAAAACTGTTTTTT	CASGSNTQWDEKLFF
TRBV11-3	.	.	TRBJ2-1	TGTGCCAGCAGCTTGGACAGCTCCTACAATGAGCAGTTCTTC	CASSLDSSYNEQFF
TRBV15	.	.	TRBJ1-5	TGTGCCACCAGCAGAGATTTTGAGGCGGCACAGCATTTT	CATSRDFEAAQHF
TRBV30	.	.	TRBJ1-3	TGTGCCTGGAGTCCGGACAACTCTGGAAACACCATATATTTT	CAWSPDNSGNTIYF
TRBV28	.	TRBD2	TRBJ2-7	TGTGCCAGCAGTTGGACTAGCGGTCCCTACGAGCAGTACTTC	CASSWTSGPYEQYF
TRBV18	.	.	TRBJ2-7	TGTGCCAGCTCTTCAGTGGCAGGGCACTACGAGCAGTACTTC	CASSSVAGHYEQYF
TRBV7-8	.	.	TRBJ1-4	TGTGCCAGCAGCTTATCGGCCAGGAAAGCAACTAATGAAAAACTGTTTTTT	CASSLSARKATNEKLFF
TRBV5-1	.	.	TRBJ1-1	TGCGCCAGCAGCCCTACGGCGGGGAACACTGAAGCTTTCTTT	CASSPTAGNTEAFF
TRBV27	.	TRBD2	TRBJ2-5	TGTGCCAGCAGTTTAAGGACTAGCTCTCAAGAGACCCAGTACTTC	CASSLRTSSQETQYF
TRBV30	.	TRBD1	TRBJ2-7	TGTGCCTGGAGGACAGGGGGCGTCGAGCAGTACTTC	CAWRTGGVEQYF
TRBV9	.	.	TRBJ2-7	TGTGCCAGCAGCGTAGGTCGGGGTAGTAGTTCCTACGAGCAGTACTTC	CASSVGRGSSSYEQYF